Following are 29 T cell receptor beta chains from one sample sequenced in a study of spatial heterogeneity in lung cancer. Noted time point: blood at routine non-recurrence follow-up after resection. A single record per CDR3 protein comes from TCRdb applying MiXCR to the 5' RACE reads. Here the sample spans over 95,000 distinct CDR3 sequences, 10% to 11% being singletons. Sequencing used PBMCs, obtained at follow-up. These receptors came from a female donor with early-stage non-small cell lung cancer.

V gene TRBV20-1 combines with J gene TRBJ1-1; D gene uncertain. This CDR3 has 15 residues. Trimming left V 1 base short and J 3 bases short, with 15 bases between. Germline V lookup: CDR1 DFQATT, CDR2 SNEGSKA (reference sequence). The CDR3 nucleotides read TGCAGTGCTAGAGCAATTGGAGGTTCTGACACTGAAGCTTTCTTT. Translated, it gives CSARAIGGSDTEAFF.

This clonotype was seen repeatedly, ten times or more. The gene calls are TRBV6-1 and TRBJ2-3; the match to TRBD1 covers 10 bases. Trimming took 7 bases from V and 4 from J; bases not matched to a gene: 8. The germline V gene encodes CDR1 MNHNS and CDR2 SASEGT. The CDR3 contains 15 residues. The CDR3 DNA reads TGTGCCAGCATATGGGGTGGGACAGGGGCAGATACGCAGTATTTT. As protein: CASIWGGTGADTQYF.

Many counts were recorded for this clonotype. This rearrangement joins TRBV30 to TRBJ2-7; D perhaps matches TRBD1 (6 bases). Trimming left V 5 bases short and J 2 bases short, with 16 bases between. From germline, CDR1 is GTSNPN and CDR2 SVGIG (reference sequence). The CDR3 runs 14 residues. The CDR3 loop reads CAWGQPQYTYEQYF. The CDR3 nucleotides are TGTGCCTGGGGACAGCCCCAATACACCTACGAGCAGTACTTC.

This clonotype was picked up many times. This chain uses TRBV4-3 with TRBJ1-4; 9 positions match TRBD1. CDR1 is LGHNA, CDR2 YSLEER, per germline. Germline trimming cut 2 bases from V and 8 bases from J; bases unmatched to any gene: 9. CDR3 size: 16 residues. The CDR3, as DNA: TGCGCCAGCAGCCAACTGACCGGGACAGGGTGGGAAAAACTGTTTTTT. Its translation: CASSQLTGTGWEKLFF.

V usage is TRBV20-1 and J usage is TRBJ2-3; TRBD1 aligns across 10 bases. Looked up from germline, CDR1 is DFQATT and CDR2 is SNEGSKA (reference sequence). V lost 3 bases, J lost 0 bases, and 6 bases stayed unmatched. The CDR3 contains 16 residues. CDR3 loop: CSASRDRGLSTDTQYF. In nucleotides, the CDR3 is TGCAGTGCTAGCCGGGACAGGGGATTAAGCACAGATACGCAGTATTTT.

This clonotype was seen many times. V and J are TRBV30 and TRBJ2-3, with 13 bases identical to TRBD2. Germline values: CDR1 GTSNPN, CDR2 SVGIG (reference sequence). The J segment lost 7 bases and the V segment lost 1 base, leaving 5 bases of the junction unmatched. CDR3 length: 15 amino acids. The CDR3 DNA reads TGTGCCTGGAGTGGGACTAGCGGGAGCCGGCATACGCAGTATTTT. It codes for CAWSGTSGSRHTQYF.

The CDR3, as DNA: TGCGCCAGCAGCTTGGAGGGGGTATTGAATTCACCCCTCCACTTT. Encoded protein: CASSLEGVLNSPLHF. The genes are TRBV5-1 and TRBJ1-6; weak D call: TRBD1 (6 bases). The length of the CDR3 is 15 residues. Germline V CDR1 and CDR2: SGHRS, YFSETQ. V was trimmed by 0 bases and J by 7 bases, leaving 11 bases between them.

The V gene is TRBV24-1, the J gene TRBJ2-1, with a tentative D call TRBD2 (6 bases). Germline V CDR1 and CDR2: KGHDR, SFDVKD. Trimming cost V 2 bases and J 0 bases, with 19 bases left between them. The CDR3 runs to 19 residues. CDR3 residues: CATSDSTPASASSYNEQFF. In nucleotides, the CDR3 is TGTGCCACCAGTGATTCCACCCCCGCTAGCGCGAGCTCCTACAATGAGCAGTTCTTC.

This clonotype was picked up a small number of times. The rearrangement uses TRBV7-9 and TRBJ2-3, with 12 bases matching TRBD2. Germline loops: CDR1 SEHNR, CDR2 FQNEAQ (reference sequence). CDR3 length equals 16 residues. V was clipped by 5 bases and J by 3 bases; unmatched bases: 6. The CDR3 here is CASSPTGTSGTDTQYF. CDR3 in DNA: TGTGCCAGCAGCCCAACAGGGACTAGCGGGACAGATACGCAGTATTTT.

This clonotype was seen repeatedly, ten times or more. The chain uses TRBV20-1 and TRBJ1-5; D unclear. There are 13 residues in the CDR3. V lost 3 bases and J lost 5, with 11 bases in between. Per germline, CDR1 DFQATT and CDR2 SNEGSKA (reference sequence). The CDR3 bases are TGCAGTGCTAGTGGTGCAGGATATCAGCCCCAGCATTTT. Translated, it gives CSASGAGYQPQHF.

On this clonotype itself: A read error may explain this, as a much larger clone is one base away. The chain carries TRBV2 and TRBJ2-1; the D is unclear. Germline assignment: CDR1 SNHLY and CDR2 FYNNEI. V was shortened by 6 bases and J by 14 bases, with 14 bases between the two germline ends. The CDR3 sequence is 11 residues long. The CDR3 protein is CASSSRRNKFF. The DNA of the CDR3 is TGTGCCAGCAGCTCCCGGCGGAATAAGTTCTTC.

This clonotype was picked up a small number of times. The chain recombines TRBV7-2 with TRBJ2-2; TRBD2 matches at 9 bases. Unmatched junction bases numbered 9, after V lost 6 bases and J lost 1 base. The CDR3 spans 17 residues. Germline V lookup: CDR1 SGHTA, CDR2 FQGNSA. Written as DNA, the CDR3 is TGTGCCAGCAGGAAGGGAAGTAGCGGGGGGAACACCGGGGAGCTGTTTTTT. Translating gives CASRKGSSGGNTGELFF.

The rearrangement uses TRBV12-3 or TRBV12-4 and TRBJ2-2, with 10 bases lining up with TRBD2. The J segment lost 0 bases and the V segment lost 3 bases, leaving 13 bases of the junction unmatched. The CDR3 covers 20 residues. The chain's CDR3 is CASSFVGAGGSTSNTGELFF. CDR3 coding DNA: TGTGCCAGCAGTTTTGTGGGAGCGGGAGGGTCTACTTCGAACACCGGGGAGCTGTTTTTT.

This clonotype was picked up a small number of times. The rearrangement links TRBV5-8 to TRBJ1-6; perhaps TRBD1 as D (6 bases). This CDR3 is built from 15 residues. The V gene lost 3 bases and the J gene lost 7 bases, with 14 bases spanning the gap. Germline V gives CDR1 SGHTS, CDR2 YDEGEE. Here the CDR3 reads CASSSGQNQNSPLHF. The CDR3 coding sequence is TGTGCCAGCAGCTCAGGACAGAATCAGAATTCACCCCTCCACTTT.

J is TRBJ1-3 and V is TRBV15; a weak D match, TRBD1 (6 bases). Germline loops: CDR1 LNHNV, CDR2 YYDKDF (reference sequence). The V and J ends lost 0 bases and 4 bases respectively, with 13 bases between them. This CDR3 has 16 amino acids. The CDR3 spells CATSRDWGAPGNTIYF. The CDR3 DNA follows: TGTGCCACCAGCAGAGATTGGGGGGCGCCCGGAAACACCATATATTTT.

V is TRBV5-1 and J is TRBJ2-1; 10 bases line up with TRBD2. Unmatched junction bases numbered 5, after V lost 4 bases and J lost 4 bases. This CDR3 contains 15 residues. CDR1 and CDR2 (germline): SGHRS, YFSETQ. The CDR3 DNA follows: TGCGCCAGCAGCCTAGCGGGAGTGTCATACAATGAGCAGTTCTTC. Its protein is CASSLAGVSYNEQFF.

In its sample, this clonotype was seen many times. This chain links TRBV20-1 with TRBJ2-5; weak D call: TRBD1 (5 bases). Trimming stripped 4 bases from V and 2 bases from J, with 11 bases between. The CDR3 length is 13 residues. Germline CDR1 is DFQATT and CDR2 is SNEGSKA (reference sequence). CDR3 protein: CSAMLTDQETQYF. For the CDR3, the DNA is TGCAGTGCTATGCTGACAGATCAAGAGACCCAGTACTTC.

The chain joins TRBV27 to TRBJ1-1; the match to TRBD1 covers 11 bases. The CDR3 runs 17 residues. CDR1 and CDR2 (germline): MNHEY, SMNVEV (reference sequence). V gave up 6 bases and J gave up 0 bases; unmatched junction bases: 9. CDR3 in amino acids: CASSTRDRGIMNTEAFF. CDR3 DNA sequence: TGTGCCAGCAGCACCCGGGACAGGGGGATCATGAACACTGAAGCTTTCTTT.

There are a few counts of this clonotype. This chain links TRBV28 with TRBJ1-2, with D maybe TRBD1 (5 bases). Germline assignment: CDR1 MDHEN and CDR2 SYDVKM. V lost 3 bases and J 3 bases, leaving 17 bases between the germline ends. CDR3 length: 16 amino acids. The CDR3 here is CASSFPGSLLDYGYTF. In DNA form, the CDR3 reads TGTGCCAGCAGTTTTCCAGGGTCCCTCCTGGACTATGGCTACACCTTC.

This clonotype turned up a few times. The chain employs TRBV28 and TRBJ2-2; possible D gene TRBD1, 6 bases. The V gene's germline CDR1 is MDHEN and CDR2 SYDVKM. The ends were cut back, 8 bases at V and 0 bases at J, with 10 bases in the middle. This CDR3 comprises 14 residues. This chain's CDR3 is CASEDSTNTGELFF. The CDR3 DNA reads as TGTGCCAGCGAGGACAGTACGAACACCGGGGAGCTGTTTTTT.

This clonotype was picked up many times. The chain links TRBV24-1 to TRBJ2-2; D uncertain. Trimming stripped 3 bases from V and 6 bases from J, with 10 bases between. Germline assignment: CDR1 KGHDR and CDR2 SFDVKD. The CDR3 runs 14 residues. The CDR3, as DNA: TGTGCCACCAGTGATCGACCGGTCGCCGGGGAGCTGTTTTTT. It is translated as CATSDRPVAGELFF.

There are many counts of this clonotype. V and J are TRBV7-2 and TRBJ1-2; D remains unclear. From germline, CDR1 is SGHTA and CDR2 FQGNSA. The V and J ends lost 2 bases and 3 bases respectively, with 7 bases between them. This CDR3 comprises 13 residues. This CDR3 reads CASSLTRDYGYTF. Here the CDR3 DNA reads TGTGCCAGCAGCTTAACCAGAGACTATGGCTACACCTTC.

The chain uses TRBV5-6 and TRBJ2-5; D gene ambiguous. CDR1 SGHDT and CDR2 YYEEEE come from the germline V gene. The CDR3 sequence is 14 residues long. Trimming shortened V by 0 bases and J by 5 bases, and 11 bases separated the two germline ends. The DNA for the CDR3 is TGTGCCAGCAGCTTGGGTAACCTTGGGGAGACCCAGTACTTC. The encoded protein is CASSLGNLGETQYF.

The V and J genes are TRBV9 and TRBJ2-7, with 7 bases identical to TRBD2. V shed 0 bases, J shed 0 bases, and the junction held 21 bases outside the gene matches. The CDR3 is 21 residues long. Germline V gene sequence: CDR1 SGDLS, CDR2 YYNGEE. In DNA form, the CDR3 reads TGTGCCAGCAGCGTAGCGGGCATCTGTAGACTAGCCTTACTTTTCTCCTACGAGCAGTACGTC. Its translation: CASSVAGICRLALLFSYEQYV.

The chain joins TRBV5-1 to TRBJ1-4, with no clear D. Germline assignment: CDR1 SGHRS and CDR2 YFSETQ. Trimming took 0 bases from V and 8 from J, leaving 14 bases between them. This CDR3 region has 15 residues. CDR3 sequence (DNA): TGCGCCAGCAGCTTGGGAGGATCGTCGGGGGAAAAACTGTTTTTT. Its translation is CASSLGGSSGEKLFF.

This clonotype was counted a few times. V usage is TRBV6-5 and J usage is TRBJ1-1; D is possibly TRBD1 (5 bases). There are 12 residues in the CDR3. CDR1 MNHEY and CDR2 SVGAGI come from the germline V gene. Trimming removed 5 bases at V and 1 base at J, with 5 bases between. CDR3 residues: CASSTGNTEAFF. The CDR3 DNA reads as TGTGCCAGCAGTACAGGGAACACTGAAGCTTTCTTT.

The chain is built from TRBV29-1 and TRBJ2-1; 10 bases fit TRBD2. The length of the CDR3 is 16 residues. With V trimmed by 5 bases and J by 3 bases, 10 bases remained unmatched. Per the germline V gene, CDR1 is SQVTM and CDR2 is ANQGSEA. The CDR3 region is CSVRGAGGYYYNEQFF. DNA for the CDR3: TGCAGCGTTAGGGGAGCGGGAGGGTACTACTACAATGAGCAGTTCTTC.

The V gene is TRBV6-6, the J gene TRBJ1-2; TRBD1 might be the D (6 bases). V lost 6 bases and J lost 4, with 12 bases in between. Germline lookup yields CDR1 MNHNY and CDR2 SVGAGI (reference sequence). The CDR3 is 13 amino acids. This CDR3 reads CASRGGLTYGYTF. The CDR3 region has the DNA TGTGCCAGCAGAGGGGGGCTCACCTATGGCTACACCTTC.

This clonotype was observed many times. The chain couples TRBV18 to TRBJ1-1, with 7 bases aligning to TRBD1. J was trimmed by 0 bases and V by 1 base; bases with no gene match: 2. This CDR3 has 15 amino acids. Germline-derived CDR1 and CDR2 are KGHSH and LQKENI. The CDR3 nucleotides read TGTGCCAGCTCACCACGGGGACAGCTGAACACTGAAGCTTTCTTT. Translating gives CASSPRGQLNTEAFF. The full variable domain, its missing parts supplied by reference TRBV18 and TRBJ1-1, is NAGVMQNPRHLVRRRGQEARLRCSPMKGHSHVYWYRQLPEEGLKFMVYLQKENIIDESGMPKERFSAEFPKEGPSILRIQQVVRGDSAAYFCASSPRGQLNTEAFFGQGTRLTVV.